This T cell receptor (beta chain) derives from a study of blood T cell repertoires in COVID-19. How the authors handled the data: Estimated nucleated cell counts came from reference gene primer amplification. Data came from immunoSEQ multiplex PCR; TCRdb stores just in-frame clones and leaves some out. D and trimming were read from the DNA, whereas the V and J calls and clone size are those reported in that table. Of fewer than 650,000 clones in the sample, roughly 89% were seen once. The CDR3 runs to 14 residues. Germline CDR1 is KGHSH and CDR2 is LQKENI. V was pared by 6 bases and J by 3 bases, with 6 bases of the junction left unmatched. This clone was detected only a few times.

This chain links TRBV18 with TRBJ2-3, with 7 nucleotides matching TRBD2. The source is a woman in her 50s with COVID-19, enrolled during active disease. Sequencing was performed on peripheral blood. Here the CDR3 DNA reads TGTGCCAGCTCCCCGAACGGGGGGACAGATACGCAGTATTTT. It specifies CASSPNGGTDTQYF.